These T cell receptor beta chains were read from a single sample in a study of breast tumors, draining lymph nodes, adjacent tissues. One entry per CDR3 protein, called by TCRdb with MiXCR from the multiplex PCR reads. The table lists over 250,000 distinct CDR3 sequences, 30% to 35% of them singletons. The source material was axillary lymph node tissue. These receptors were taken from a female donor with breast cancer. Some clones in this sample may be carry-over from other donors' samples. Both conserved end residues are part of each CDR3. The D gene is left open where the match is weak. Where a row states a size, it is once, few, many or the class of an expanded clone; other rows omit it.

TRBJ2-7 . TRBV18 . CASSLNSQGGEQYF TGTGCCAGCTCACTCAATAGTCAGGGTGGCGAGCAGTACTTC
TRBJ1-6 many TRBV20-1 . CSALQGRGKYNSPLHF TGCAGTGCTCTCCAGGGAAGAGGGAAGTACAATTCACCCCTCCACTTT
TRBJ2-1 many TRBV7-2 . CASNNRGVEQFF TGTGCCAGCAACAATAGAGGGGTTGAGCAGTTCTTC
TRBJ2-5 many TRBV19 TRBD1 CASSIQGASDSQETQYF TGTGCCAGTAGTATACAGGGGGCTAGTGATTCCCAAGAGACCCAGTACTTC
TRBJ2-7 many TRBV11-2 . CASSWTETYEQYF TGTGCCAGCAGCTGGACAGAGACCTACGAGCAGTACTTC
TRBJ1-3 . TRBV3-1 . CASSQDLVAGNTIYF TGTGCCAGCAGCCAAGATTTGGTAGCTGGAAACACCATATATTTT
TRBJ2-6 . TRBV28 . CASTHRRGSWANVLTF TGTGCCAGCACCCATCGGAGGGGTAGCTGGGCCAACGTCCTGACTTTC
TRBJ2-1 once TRBV25-1 TRBD2 CASRRGGLLIYYNEQFF TGTGCCAGCAGACGGGGGGGGCTACTTATCTACTACAATGAGCAGTTCTTC
TRBJ2-1 many TRBV4-1 . CASSQKTRTQEQFF TGCGCCAGCAGCCAAAAGACGAGGACCCAAGAGCAGTTCTTC
TRBJ2-2 many TRBV25-1 TRBD1 CASSGQGDTGELFF TGTGCCAGCAGTGGACAGGGGGACACCGGGGAGCTGTTTTTT
TRBJ2-1 many TRBV7-2 TRBD1 CASSFRTGGNRGEQFF TGTGCCAGCAGCTTCAGGACAGGGGGCAATAGGGGTGAGCAGTTCTTC
TRBJ2-4 . TRBV7-8 TRBD2 CASTPGLREGGAKNIQYF TGTGCCAGCACCCCCGGCTTGCGGGAGGGCGGAGCCAAAAACATTCAGTACTTC
TRBJ1-6 . TRBV20-1 . CSARLAGGSYNSPLHF TGCAGTGCTAGATTAGCGGGAGGTTCCTATAATTCACCCCTCCACTTT
TRBJ1-6 . TRBV7-6 . CASSFYICSARRLGASNSPLHF .
TRBJ1-3 many TRBV5-4 TRBD1 CASSRRDRGGNTIYF TGTGCCAGCAGCCGCCGGGACAGGGGCGGAAACACCATATATTTT
TRBJ2-1 few TRBV6-1 . CASSEFWGEQFF TGTGCCAGCAGTGAATTCTGGGGTGAGCAGTTCTTC